The following is a T cell receptor beta chain sequence with its context. The data are from a study of blood T cell repertoires in COVID-19. Study as a whole: Specimens from acute and convalescent COVID-19 originated in the United States, Italy and Spain. Nucleic acid was either cDNA or gDNA, and it came from T cells, B-cell-depleted T cells, or PBMCs.

Trimming left V 1 base short and J 6 bases short, with 10 bases between. The CDR3 consists of 15 residues. In germline, CDR1 is LGHNA, CDR2 YNFKEQ. Original processing notes: By means of reference gene primer amplification, nucleated cell counts were estimated. Data came from immunoSEQ multiplex PCR; TCRdb stores just in-frame clones and leaves some out. The V and J calls and clone size are taken from that table; D and trimming were inferred from the DNA. This sample has more than 120,000 clones, with roughly 90% found just once. Material for sequencing was peripheral blood. The chain joins TRBV4-2 to TRBJ1-6; TRBD1 is a possible D gene (6 bases). The receptor's source is a human donor in a cohort sampled during active COVID-19. The CDR3 reads CASSQVQGSNSPLHF. The DNA for the CDR3 is TGTGCCAGCAGCCAAGTGCAGGGGAGTAATTCACCCCTCCACTTT.